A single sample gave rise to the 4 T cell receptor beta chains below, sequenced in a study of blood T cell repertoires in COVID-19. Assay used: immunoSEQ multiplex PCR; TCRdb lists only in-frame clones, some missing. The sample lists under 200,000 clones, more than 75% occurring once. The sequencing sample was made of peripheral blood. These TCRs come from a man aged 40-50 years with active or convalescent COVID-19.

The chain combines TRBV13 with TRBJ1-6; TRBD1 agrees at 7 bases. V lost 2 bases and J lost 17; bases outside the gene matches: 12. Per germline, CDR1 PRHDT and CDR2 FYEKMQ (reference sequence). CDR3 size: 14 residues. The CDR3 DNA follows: TGTGCCAGCAGCTTACGCCGGGACAGAACCAAGATCCACTTT. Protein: CASSLRRDRTKIHF.

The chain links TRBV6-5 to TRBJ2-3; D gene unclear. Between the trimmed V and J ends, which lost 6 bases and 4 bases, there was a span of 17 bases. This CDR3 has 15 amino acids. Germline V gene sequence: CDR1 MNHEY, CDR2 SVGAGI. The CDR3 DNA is TGTGCCAGCAGATCCCCCATCCTAGGCCCAGATACGCAGTATTTT. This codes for CASRSPILGPDTQYF.

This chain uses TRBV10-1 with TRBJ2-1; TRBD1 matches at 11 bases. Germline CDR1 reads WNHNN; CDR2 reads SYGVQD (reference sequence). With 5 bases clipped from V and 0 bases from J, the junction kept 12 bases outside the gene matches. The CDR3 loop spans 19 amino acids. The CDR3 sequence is CASSNEGQGVVGSYNEQFF. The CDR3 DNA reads TGCGCCAGCAGTAATGAGGGACAGGGGGTCGTCGGCTCCTACAATGAGCAGTTCTTC.

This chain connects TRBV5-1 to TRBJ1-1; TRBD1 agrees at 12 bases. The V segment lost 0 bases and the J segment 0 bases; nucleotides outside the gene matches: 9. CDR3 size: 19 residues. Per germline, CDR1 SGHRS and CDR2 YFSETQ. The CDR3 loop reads CASSLGDRGHLEMNTEAFF. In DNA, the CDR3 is TGCGCCAGCAGCTTGGGGGACAGGGGGCATTTGGAAATGAACACTGAAGCTTTCTTT.